One sample yielded the 14 T cell receptor beta chains listed below, sequenced in a study of blood T cell repertoires in COVID-19 (dated by TCRdb to 2018 to 2020). The method was the immunoSEQ multiplex PCR assay. TCRdb carries this immuneACCESS record with in-frame sequences only. Its versions omit some clonotypes, under half of them owing to an unresolved V gene in the studies checked, with the rest unexplained. The sample data list roughly 250,000 clones, and 70% to 90% of these were observed just once. The biggest ten clones account for roughly 4% of the sample. The sequencing sample was made of PBMCs or T cells enriched from blood (not recorded which). The receptor set was obtained from a woman under 40 who had recovered from COVID-19.

The chain uses TRBV6-1 and TRBJ2-1; 7 bases map to TRBD2. The germline V gene has CDR1 MNHNS and CDR2 SASEGT. The CDR3 length is 16 residues. After removal of 1 base from V and 2 bases from J, the junction contained 5 bases not matched to a gene. The CDR3 bases are TGTGCCAGCAGTGAAGATCGGGGGAGGGCCTACAATGAGCAGTTCTTC. This encodes CASSEDRGRAYNEQFF.

J is TRBJ1-3 and V is TRBV28; D unclear. The CDR3 is 15 residues long. Germline CDR1 MDHEN, CDR2 SYDVKM. V was pared by 2 bases and J by 4 bases, with 12 bases between. The CDR3 DNA follows: TGTGCCAGCAGTTTACCCAGGTCTAACGGAAACACCATATATTTT. Its translation: CASSLPRSNGNTIYF.

CDR3 protein: CASSSPGGRNTGELFF. CDR3 in DNA: TGTGCCAGCAGTTCCCCCGGCGGGAGAAACACCGGGGAGCTGTTTTTT. The J gene is TRBJ2-2, the V gene TRBV2, with 7 positions matching TRBD2. The germline CDR1 and CDR2 sequences are SNHLY and FYNNEI. The CDR3 is 16 residues long. Unmatched junction bases numbered 8, after V lost 5 bases and J lost 2 bases. Full variable domain (missing parts from reference TRBV2 and TRBJ2-2): EPEVTQTPSHQVTQMGQEVILRCVPISNHLYFYWYRQILGQKVEFLVSFYNNEISEKSEIFDDQFSVERPDGSNFTLKIRSTKLEDSAMYFCASSSPGGRNTGELFFGEGSRLTVL.

The chain uses TRBV20-1 and TRBJ2-1, with 11 bases that match TRBD2. Germline V gives CDR1 DFQATT, CDR2 SNEGSKA (reference sequence). The CDR3 has 14 residues. With 3 bases clipped from V and 4 bases from J, the junction kept 2 bases outside the gene matches. As DNA, the CDR3 is TGCAGTGCTAGTGGGACTAGCGGTTACAATGAGCAGTTCTTC. The encoded protein is CSASGTSGYNEQFF.

This clone was seen ten or more times. The chain links TRBV19 to TRBJ1-5; no firm D call. Deletions cut 2 bases from V and 2 bases from J, with 4 bases between. The length of the CDR3 is 13 residues. CDR1 and CDR2 from the germline V gene are LNHDA and SQIVND (reference sequence). This CDR3 reads CASSILGNQPQHF. The CDR3 coding sequence is TGTGCCAGTAGTATACTTGGCAATCAGCCCCAGCATTTT.

V usage is TRBV28 and J usage is TRBJ1-4; 7 bases match TRBD1. Losses at the gene ends were 8 bases for V and 10 bases for J; bases not matched to a gene: 13. CDR1 is MDHEN and CDR2 is SYDVKM in the germline V gene. The CDR3 spans 14 residues. In DNA form, the CDR3 reads TGTGCCAGCGATTCGGGACAGCTAGTGGGAAAACTGTTTTTT. Protein sequence: CASDSGQLVGKLFF.

This clone was counted ten times or more. The V call is TRBV6-4, the J call TRBJ2-1; 8 nucleotides agree with TRBD1. The ends lost 0 bases at V and 14 bases at J; junction bases unmatched: 6. The CDR3 covers 13 residues. The germline V gene encodes CDR1 MRHNA and CDR2 SNTAGT. The CDR3 nucleotides are TGTGCCAGCAGTGACTCATTACAGGGGGGAAAGTTCTTC. Translation: CASSDSLQGGKFF.

The chain links TRBV4-1 to TRBJ2-3, with 9 bases matching TRBD2. The CDR3 is 15 residues long. Germline V lookup: CDR1 MGHRA, CDR2 YSYEKL. V trimming: 4 bases; J trimming: 2 bases; junction bases outside the gene matches: 4. CDR3 region: CASSLPSGDTDTQYF. The CDR3 region has the DNA TGCGCCAGCAGCCTACCTAGCGGGGACACAGATACGCAGTATTTT.

This clone was counted a single time. This chain joins TRBV11-2 and TRBJ2-2, with D possibly matching TRBD2 (6 bases). This CDR3 contains 13 residues. V was shortened by 0 bases and J by 7 bases, with 6 bases between the two germline ends. Per germline, CDR1 SGHAT and CDR2 FQNNGV. The CDR3 nucleotides read TGTGCCAGCAGCTTAGAAGCGGGCGGGGAGCTGTTTTTT. It is translated as CASSLEAGGELFF.

The chain carries TRBV5-1 and TRBJ2-7; 8 nucleotides match TRBD1. There are 14 residues in the CDR3. Germline lookup yields CDR1 SGHRS and CDR2 YFSETQ. V lost 4 bases to trimming and J lost 5 bases; unmatched junction nucleotides: 8. The CDR3, as DNA: TGCGCCAGCAGCGTCCAGGGACAGGCCCACGAGCAGTACTTC. Its protein is CASSVQGQAHEQYF.

V gene TRBV2 combines with J gene TRBJ2-2; 7 bases align to TRBD2. This CDR3 is 17 amino acids long. J lost 1 base, V lost 8 bases, and 13 bases had no gene match. Per the germline V gene, CDR1 is SNHLY and CDR2 is FYNNEI. The CDR3 DNA sequence: TGTGCCAGCGTTCGGGGGGTCCCCAATCGGAACACCGGGGAGCTGTTTTTT. Its protein product is CASVRGVPNRNTGELFF.

V usage is TRBV12-3 or TRBV12-4 and J usage is TRBJ1-5; D gene unclear. The CDR3 covers 12 residues. Trimming took off 3 bases at V and 7 bases at J, with 7 bases between the two ends. The CDR3 protein is CASSLELQPQHF. DNA of the CDR3: TGTGCCAGCAGTTTGGAGTTGCAGCCCCAGCATTTT.

This clone was picked up one time. The chain is built from TRBV27 and TRBJ1-2, with 9 bases aligning to TRBD1. This CDR3 has 13 amino acids. Trimming at V came to 7 bases and at J to 7 bases, leaving 7 bases not matched to a gene. CDR1 and CDR2 from the germline V gene are MNHEY and SMNVEV (reference sequence). This chain's CDR3 is CASKSRDRAGYTF. CDR3 nucleotide sequence: TGTGCCAGCAAATCCCGGGACAGGGCTGGCTACACCTTC.

The gene calls are TRBV5-1 and TRBJ2-3, with 9 bases matching TRBD2. With V trimmed by 9 bases and J by 2 bases, 13 bases remained unmatched. The CDR3 sequence is 16 residues long. CDR1 and CDR2 (germline): SGHRS, YFSETQ. CDR3 protein: CATRGGAGGATDTQYF. The DNA of the CDR3 is TGCGCCACCCGGGGAGGCGCGGGGGGGGCCACAGATACGCAGTATTTT.